The next 29 T cell receptor beta chains were all read from a single sample in a study of T-cell reconstitution after alpha-beta-depleted transplantation in children. It was with unique molecular identifiers that the TCRbeta library was prepared. One entry per CDR3 protein results from TCRdb running MiXCR on the PCR reads. The sample carries roughly 500,000 distinct CDR3 sequences, 9.5% to 15% recorded once. The sample in question was PBMCs from the stem cell graft donor, obtained from the stem cell graft. The source is a human donor who donated a stem cell graft to a child with combined immunodeficiency.

This clonotype was detected only a few times. V gene TRBV5-5 combines with J gene TRBJ2-1; D might be TRBD1 (6 bases). Per the germline V gene, CDR1 is SGHKS and CDR2 is YYEKEE (reference sequence). There are 17 residues in the CDR3. V was shortened by 0 bases and J by 3 bases, with 16 bases between the two germline ends. The CDR3: CASSLGWGPSLYNEQFF. The DNA of the CDR3 is TGTGCCAGCAGCTTGGGGTGGGGGCCCTCCCTCTACAATGAGCAGTTCTTC.

Remarks on this clonotype: The DNA is left out, because the CDR3 cannot be placed on it with certainty; the CDR3 is given as TCRdb lists it. This chain joins TRBV29-1 and TRBJ2-7; TRBD1 reflects the table's D call only, with no check against the DNA. CDR1 is SQVTM, CDR2 ANQGSEA, per germline. The CDR3 is 13 residues long, counting both termini. The CDR3 loop reads CSVEVVGQGARYF.

The rearrangement joins TRBV19 to TRBJ1-1, with 7 bases matching TRBD1. Trimming took 7 bases from V and 3 from J; bases not matched to a gene: 5. The CDR3 is 13 residues long. CDR1 LNHDA and CDR2 SQIVND come from the germline V gene (reference sequence). The CDR3 spells CASITQGYTEAFF. DNA of the CDR3: TGTGCCAGTATTACACAGGGGTACACTGAAGCTTTCTTT.

This chain joins TRBV24-1 and TRBJ1-5; D might be TRBD1 (6 bases). The germline V gene has CDR1 KGHDR and CDR2 SFDVKD. V lost 4 bases and J 0 bases, leaving 9 bases between the germline ends. CDR3 length: 15 amino acids. The CDR3 bases are TGTGCCACCAGTGAGACAGGTTATAGCAATCAGCCCCAGCATTTT. This codes for CATSETGYSNQPQHF.

This rearrangement joins TRBV20-1 to TRBJ2-3; 12 bases map to TRBD2. Trimming at V came to 6 bases and at J to 4 bases, leaving 5 bases not matched to a gene. The CDR3 loop spans 14 amino acids. Germline CDR1 DFQATT, CDR2 SNEGSKA (reference sequence). CDR3 sequence: CSARLAGVPDTQYF. The CDR3 nucleotides are TGCAGTGCCAGACTAGCGGGAGTCCCAGATACGCAGTATTTT.

This chain uses TRBV3-1 with TRBJ1-5; D gene ambiguous. Germline CDR1 reads LGHDT; CDR2 reads YNNKEL (reference sequence). Deletions cut 1 base from V and 2 bases from J, with 3 bases between. The CDR3 loop spans 13 amino acids. CDR3 nucleotide sequence: TGTGCCAGCAGCCAAGTGGGCAATCAGCCCCAGCATTTT. Its protein is CASSQVGNQPQHF.

The chain joins TRBV7-9 to TRBJ2-7; perhaps TRBD2 as D (7 bases). In germline, CDR1 is SEHNR, CDR2 FQNEAQ (reference sequence). This CDR3 comprises 15 residues. Trimming stripped 5 bases from V and 0 bases from J, with 14 bases between. This CDR3 is CASSPRGASSYEQYF. DNA for the CDR3: TGTGCCAGCAGCCCACGGGGGGCCAGCTCCTACGAGCAGTACTTC. Looking up the rest from reference TRBV7-9 and TRBJ2-7 gives the full variable domain: DTGVSQNPRHKITKRGQNVTFRCDPISEHNRLYWYRQTLGQGPEFLTYFQNEAQLEKSRLLSDRFSAERPKGSFSTLEIQRTEQGDSAMYLCASSPRGASSYEQYFGPGTRLTVT.

The gene calls are TRBV30 and TRBJ1-2, with D maybe TRBD1 (5 bases). The length of the CDR3 is 13 residues. The germline gives CDR1 GTSNPN, CDR2 SVGIG (reference sequence). V lost 0 bases and J 7 bases, leaving 12 bases between the germline ends. The CDR3 DNA reads TGTGCCTGGAGTGTTCAGGGTAGCGTTGGCTACACCTTC. Amino acid sequence: CAWSVQGSVGYTF.

This clonotype was recorded at least ten times. This chain links TRBV7-2 with TRBJ2-2; a possible D gene is TRBD1 (6 bases). The CDR3 totals 14 residues. V was cut by 5 bases and J by 2 bases, with 9 bases left in between. CDR1 and CDR2 from the germline V gene are SGHTA and FQGNSA. CDR3 loop: CASSQGHNTGELFF. Written as DNA, the CDR3 is TGTGCCAGCAGCCAGGGACACAACACCGGGGAGCTGTTTTTT.

The table lists this clonotype with many counts. V usage is TRBV24-1 and J usage is TRBJ2-1, with D perhaps matching TRBD1 (6 bases). Germline CDR1 KGHDR, CDR2 SFDVKD. CDR3 length: 15 residues. V dropped 5 bases and J dropped 4 bases, with 14 bases sitting between them. In nucleotides, the CDR3 is TGTGCCACCAGTGCTCAGCAGGGGAGTTACAATGAGCAGTTCTTC. This translates into CATSAQQGSYNEQFF.

The chain has TRBV29-1 and TRBJ2-7, with D unresolved. Germline values: CDR1 SQVTM, CDR2 ANQGSEA. The CDR3 covers 17 residues. The ends were cut back, 2 bases at V and 5 bases at J, with 25 bases in the middle. CDR3 sequence (DNA): TGCAGCGTTGAAAAGAGTGGAGATATCTTTTTTAGGCACGAGCAGTACTTC. Amino acids: CSVEKSGDIFFRHEQYF.

This clonotype was seen at least ten times. The chain has TRBV4-3 and TRBJ1-3; no clear D gene. This CDR3 contains 13 residues. Germline CDR1 is LGHNA and CDR2 is YSLEER. Trimming stripped 0 bases from V and 16 bases from J, with 16 bases between. CDR3 bases: TGCGCCAGCAGCCAAGATACGAGGAGTAACCAGTATTTT. Its protein product is CASSQDTRSNQYF.

A few counts support this clonotype. The J gene is TRBJ2-7, the V gene TRBV4-2; D might be TRBD1 (6 bases). Per germline, CDR1 LGHNA and CDR2 YNFKEQ. Trimming took off 0 bases at V and 4 bases at J, with 19 bases between the two ends. There are 17 residues in the CDR3. The CDR3 reads CASSQDTTLRGSYEQYF. The DNA of the CDR3 is TGTGCCAGCAGCCAAGATACGACCCTCAGGGGTTCGTACGAGCAGTACTTC.

This clonotype was detected a few times. V gene TRBV3-1 combines with J gene TRBJ2-1; D uncertain. Germline V gene lookup returns CDR1 LGHDT and CDR2 YNNKEL (reference sequence). The CDR3 is 14 amino acids. The V and J ends lost 1 base and 6 bases respectively, with 10 bases between them. The CDR3 sequence: CASSQAIQINEQFF. CDR3 nucleotide sequence: TGTGCCAGCAGCCAAGCAATTCAGATCAATGAGCAGTTCTTC.

This clonotype was observed a handful of times. The chain carries TRBV6-1 and TRBJ2-3, with a weak D call TRBD1 (6 bases). V was clipped by 6 bases and J by 0 bases, with 13 bases between them. The CDR3 has 15 amino acids. From germline, CDR1 is MNHNS and CDR2 SASEGT. CDR3 residues: CASSIEGGSTDTQYF. The CDR3 DNA reads TGTGCCAGCAGCATAGAAGGGGGAAGCACAGATACGCAGTATTTT.

This sequence joins TRBV18 and TRBJ2-2; tentative D call: TRBD1 (6 bases). The V gene's germline CDR1 is KGHSH and CDR2 LQKENI. Trimming removed 5 bases at V and 3 bases at J, with 13 bases between. The CDR3 extends over 15 amino acids. The CDR3: CASSNDRRYTGELFF. The CDR3 nucleotides are TGTGCCAGCTCAAACGACAGGCGATACACCGGGGAGCTGTTTTTT.

In this sample, this clonotype turned up a few times. V gene TRBV11-2 combines with J gene TRBJ2-5; maybe TRBD2 (6 bases). CDR3 size: 14 residues. V lost 0 bases and J lost 4, with 9 bases in between. In germline, CDR1 is SGHAT, CDR2 FQNNGV. For the CDR3, the DNA is TGTGCCAGCAGCTTAGAAGGCGGGACAGAGACCCAGTACTTC. It is translated as CASSLEGGTETQYF.

CDR3 region: CASSRGRGLIRDGYTF. Written as DNA, the CDR3 is TGTGCCAGCAGCCGGGGCAGGGGGCTGATTCGGGATGGCTACACCTTC. The J gene is TRBJ1-2, the V gene TRBV4-2, with TRBD1 matching over 8 bases. J lost 6 bases, V lost 4 bases, and 13 bases had no gene match. CDR1 is LGHNA, CDR2 YNFKEQ, per germline. The CDR3 has 16 amino acids.

This clonotype came up a few times. The CDR3 nucleotides are TGTGCCAGCAGTTACTCAATTGACAGGCTAAAACTGTTTTTT. Its protein product is CASSYSIDRLKLFF. V usage is TRBV6-7 and J usage is TRBJ1-4; a possible D gene is TRBD1 (6 bases). TRBV6-7 is an ORF, and what it does is uncertain. V lost 0 bases and J 10 bases, leaving 12 bases between the germline ends. The CDR3 consists of 14 residues.

Note on this clonotype: The junction differs from germline at one of its ends, possibly a read error. The CDR3 sequence is CASSLAGLAGLQGTQYF. CDR3 sequence (DNA): TGTGCCAGCAGCTTAGCGGGACTAGCGGGTTTACAAGGGACCCAGTACTTC. The chain uses TRBV7-2 and TRBJ2-5, with 12 bases aligning to TRBD2. The CDR3 runs to 17 residues. Germline CDR1 reads SGHTA; CDR2 reads FQGNSA.

This clonotype has only a few counts. This sequence joins TRBV7-2 and TRBJ1-1; TRBD1 is a possible D gene (5 bases). Trimming stripped 5 bases from V and 1 base from J, with 14 bases between. This CDR3 is 15 amino acids long. Per germline, CDR1 SGHTA and CDR2 FQGNSA. CDR3 residues: CASSPGGTSNTEAFF. The CDR3 coding sequence is TGTGCCAGCAGCCCGGGGGGGACTTCGAACACTGAAGCTTTCTTT.

J is TRBJ2-1 and V is TRBV11-3; TRBD2 matches at 8 bases. This CDR3 contains 16 residues. Germline V gene lookup returns CDR1 SGHNT and CDR2 YENEEA. The J segment lost 8 bases and the V segment lost 5 bases, leaving 14 bases of the junction unmatched. The CDR3 reads CASSPQAGGPGYEQFF. Here the CDR3 DNA reads TGTGCCAGCAGCCCACAGGCGGGAGGCCCTGGCTATGAGCAGTTCTTC.

V and J are TRBV6-1 and TRBJ2-7; TRBD1 might be the D (5 bases). The CDR3 spans 15 residues. V lost 5 bases to trimming and J lost 4 bases, with 18 bases between them. The germline V gene has CDR1 MNHNS and CDR2 SASEGT. The CDR3 spells CASSTRASNTYEQYF. DNA of the CDR3: TGTGCCAGCAGTACCAGGGCCTCTAATACTTACGAGCAGTACTTC.

This clonotype occurred many times. The chain combines TRBV7-9 with TRBJ2-1; TRBD2 aligns across 8 bases. V lost 4 bases to trimming and J lost 3 bases; unmatched junction nucleotides: 5. Germline CDR1 and CDR2: SEHNR and FQNEAQ (reference sequence). This CDR3 is built from 15 residues. Here the CDR3 DNA reads TGTGCCAGCAGCTCAGGACTAGCCCTCTACAATGAGCAGTTCTTC. It yields the protein CASSSGLALYNEQFF.

This clonotype came up many times. The V and J genes are TRBV11-1 and TRBJ2-2; D is undetermined. Trimming cost V 5 bases and J 2 bases, with 3 bases left between them. This CDR3 is built from 12 residues. The germline CDR1 and CDR2 sequences are SGHAT and FQDESV (reference sequence). The CDR3 here is CASSENTGELFF. DNA for the CDR3: TGTGCCAGCAGCGAAAACACCGGGGAGCTGTTTTTT.

This clonotype was counted at least ten times. The chain combines TRBV7-2 with TRBJ2-1, with TRBD1 as a possible D gene (6 bases). V lost 1 base and J 2 bases, leaving 6 bases between the germline ends. This CDR3 is built from 14 residues. Germline loops: CDR1 SGHTA, CDR2 FQGNSA. The CDR3 region is CASSLGTAYNEQFF. In nucleotides, the CDR3 is TGTGCCAGCAGCTTAGGGACAGCCTACAATGAGCAGTTCTTC.

The CDR3 DNA is TGTGCCAGCAGTGACTCCGCGGGAGGGGCAGATACGCAGTATTTT. This encodes CASSDSAGGADTQYF. The chain employs TRBV6-4 and TRBJ2-3, with 9 bases that match TRBD2. The CDR3 extends over 15 amino acids. The junction had 2 bases not matched to a gene; V was cut back by 0 bases and J by 4 bases. Germline values: CDR1 MRHNA, CDR2 SNTAGT.

The table lists this clonotype with a count of one. The chain carries TRBV4-1 and TRBJ1-3; the D is unclear. Germline CDR1 is MGHRA and CDR2 is YSYEKL. The CDR3 totals 16 residues. V was pared by 1 base and J by 1 base, with 11 bases between. The CDR3 region has the DNA TGCGCCAGCAGCCAAGCTATGATACTTTCTGGAAACACCATATATTTT. It translates to CASSQAMILSGNTIYF.

V gene TRBV3-1 combines with J gene TRBJ2-4; 7 nucleotides agree with TRBD1. The V segment lost 8 bases and the J segment 0 bases; nucleotides outside the gene matches: 7. Germline CDR1 and CDR2: LGHDT and YNNKEL (reference sequence). The CDR3 sequence is 15 residues long. The CDR3 DNA reads TGTGCCAGCGGGGACAGCTTTATAGCCAAAAACATTCAGTACTTC. Its translation is CASGDSFIAKNIQYF.